This T cell receptor (beta chain) was sequenced in a study of neurological immune-mediated disorders. Time point specified: longitudinal time-point 3. The unsorted libraries were generated from a total of 2 million PBMCs, which had been stored in RNAlater at -80 C. The CDR3 length is 13 residues. Looked up from germline, CDR1 is SGHVS and CDR2 is FNYEAQ. Deletions cut 5 bases from V and 4 bases from J, with 9 bases between. Study-wide results and caveats: It was HTLV-1-associated myelopathy that showed the most TCR clonal expansion, while multiple sclerosis showed the least, falling below healthy controls. One related-CDR3 cluster, found by phylogenetic grouping, held repertoires of 18 of 34 multiple sclerosis patients and is a possible signature.

Synthesis of cDNA was accomplished via 5'RACE employing 10-nucleotide random UMIs. From the 5' RACE reads, TCRdb called clonotypes with MiXCR, one entry per CDR3 protein. The table includes 84,000 or so distinct CDR3 sequences, under 4.5% detected once. This clonotype was observed at least ten times. Its antigen is currently unknown. The clonotype originates from a woman aged 55-70 years with multiple sclerosis. Sequenced input: PBMCs. The rearrangement links TRBV7-6 to TRBJ2-1, with a possible D match to TRBD2 (5 bases). CDR3 sequence (DNA): TGTGCCAGCAGCCCGGGGATTTACAATGAGCAGTTCTTC. As protein: CASSPGIYNEQFF.